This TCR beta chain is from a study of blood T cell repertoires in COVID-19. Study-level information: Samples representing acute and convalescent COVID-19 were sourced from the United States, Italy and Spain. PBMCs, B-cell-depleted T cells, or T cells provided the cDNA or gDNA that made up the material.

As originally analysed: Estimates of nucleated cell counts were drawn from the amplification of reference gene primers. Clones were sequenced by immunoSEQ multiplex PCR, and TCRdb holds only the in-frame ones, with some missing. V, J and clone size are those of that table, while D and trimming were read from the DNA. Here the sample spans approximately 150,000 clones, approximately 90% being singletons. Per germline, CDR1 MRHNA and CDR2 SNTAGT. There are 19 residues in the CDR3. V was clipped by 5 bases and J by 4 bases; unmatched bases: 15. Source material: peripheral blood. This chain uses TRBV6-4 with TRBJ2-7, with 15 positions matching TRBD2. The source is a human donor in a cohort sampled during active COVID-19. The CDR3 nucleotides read TGTGCCAGCAGTCCACCCCTGGGACTAGCGGGGGGACAATTTTACGAGCAGTACTTC. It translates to CASSPPLGLAGGQFYEQYF.